The rows below give T cell receptor beta chains drawn from one sample of a study of T cells in Graves' hyperthyroidism and ophthalmopathy. TCRdb reprocessed the multiplex PCR reads via MiXCR and lists one record per CDR3 protein. The sample has 650,000 to 750,000 distinct CDR3 sequences, 11% to 15% seen once. The sequenced sample consisted of blood. Receptors originate from a young woman with Graves' hyperthyroidism. The CDR3 runs from the conserved cysteine through the conserved F or W. A D gene is named only where the DNA matches it firmly. Clone sizes are given selectively: once, few, many, or a class where the clone is expanded.

CDR3aa	CDR3nt	abundance	v_gene	j_gene	d_gene
CASSRIRQPYGYTF	TGTGCCAGCAGCCGAATAAGACAGCCCTATGGCTACACCTTC	many	TRBV7-2	TRBJ1-2	.
CASSGLRYYTGELFF	TGTGCCAGCAGCGGGCTCCGCTATTACACCGGGGAGCTGTTTTTT	few	TRBV7-9	TRBJ2-2	.
CASSLSRGVEQYF	TGTGCCAGCAGTTTGAGCAGGGGAGTCGAGCAGTACTTC	many	TRBV12-3/TRBV12-4	TRBJ2-7	.
CASSVGGRWTGELFF	TGTGCCAGCAGCGTAGGCGGGAGATGGACCGGGGAGCTGTTTTTT	.	TRBV9	TRBJ2-2	TRBD2
CSARGQGQGAGRVETQYF	TGCAGTGCTAGAGGCCAGGGACAGGGGGCAGGGAGGGTAGAGACCCAGTACTTC	many	TRBV20-1	TRBJ2-5	TRBD1
CASSYAGGRTDTQYF	TGTGCCAGCAGTTACGCGGGAGGGAGGACAGATACGCAGTATTTT	few	TRBV6-2/TRBV6-3	TRBJ2-3	TRBD2
CASSYTRAGAHYEQYF	TGTGCCAGCAGTTACACGAGAGCGGGAGCCCACTACGAGCAGTACTTC	few	TRBV6-5	TRBJ2-7	TRBD2
CASSAGFPSYEQYF	TGTGCCAGCAGCGCCGGGTTTCCGAGCTATGAGCAGTACTTC	few	TRBV7-9	TRBJ2-7	.
CASSLGLAGSYNEQFF	TGTGCCAGCAGCTTAGGCCTAGCGGGCTCCTACAATGAGCAGTTCTTC	many	TRBV13	TRBJ2-1	TRBD2
CASRDTSGRSETQYF	TGTGCCAGCAGGGATACTAGCGGGAGGTCAGAGACCCAGTACTTC	.	TRBV2	TRBJ2-5	TRBD2
CASSWEDEQFF	TGTGCCAGCAGTTGGGAGGATGAGCAGTTCTTC	few	TRBV12-3/TRBV12-4	TRBJ2-1	.
CASSPFPGRGDTQYF	TGTGCCAGCAGCCCATTCCCCGGGAGAGGGGATACGCAGTATTTT	few	TRBV7-3	TRBJ2-3	.
CASSPWVWETRETQYF	TGTGCCAGCAGTCCCTGGGTTTGGGAGACGCGAGAGACCCAGTACTTC	many	TRBV28	TRBJ2-5	.
CASSLGGSGANVLTF	TGTGCCAGCAGTCTAGGGGGGTCTGGGGCCAACGTCCTGACTTTC	many	TRBV28	TRBJ2-6	.
CAISGTALGSGNTIYF	TGTGCCATCAGTGGGACAGCTCTAGGCTCTGGAAACACCATATATTTT	many	TRBV10-3	TRBJ1-3	.
CASSFDRLSYEQYF	TGTGCCAGCAGTTTTGACAGGCTCTCCTACGAGCAGTACTTC	many	TRBV28	TRBJ2-7	.
CASSLFAREAYEQYF	TGTGCCAGCAGCTTATTTGCGCGGGAGGCCTACGAGCAGTACTTC	many	TRBV7-2	TRBJ2-7	TRBD2
CASSLGTGRGTEAFF	TGCGCCAGCAGCTTGGGGACAGGGAGGGGCACTGAAGCTTTCTTT	.	TRBV5-1	TRBJ1-1	TRBD1
CASSLAKNTEAFF	TGTGCCAGCAGCTTGGCCAAGAACACTGAAGCTTTCTTT	.	TRBV5-6	TRBJ1-1	.
CASSYNPGGHTEAFF	TGTGCCAGCAGTTATAACCCAGGGGGCCACACTGAAGCTTTCTTT	few	TRBV6-1	TRBJ1-1	TRBD1
CASSRPGTYTGELFF	TGTGCCAGTAGCCGCCCCGGGACTTACACCGGGGAGCTGTTTTTT	.	TRBV19	TRBJ2-2	.
CASSPPGSQLYGYTF	TGTGCCAGCAGCCCACCGGGCAGTCAACTCTATGGCTACACCTTC	many	TRBV7-9	TRBJ1-2	.
CASSHGEDNEQFF	TGTGCCAGCAGCCACGGGGAGGACAATGAGCAGTTCTTC	many	TRBV11-2	TRBJ2-1	.
CSVQSTGPEQYF	TGCAGTGTTCAATCGACAGGGCCCGAGCAGTACTTC	.	TRBV20-1	TRBJ2-7	TRBD1
CASSYSRTSGRSGELFF	TGTGCCAGCAGTTACTCCCGCACTAGCGGGAGATCTGGGGAGCTGTTTTTT	.	TRBV6-5	TRBJ2-2	TRBD2
CASSYTTSPETQYF	TGTGCCAGCAGTTACACGACTAGCCCGGAGACCCAGTACTTC	.	TRBV6-5	TRBJ2-5	TRBD2
CASSVVPEAIQETQYF	TGTGCCAGCAGCGTAGTGCCGGAGGCGATCCAAGAGACCCAGTACTTC	.	TRBV9	TRBJ2-5	.
CSVGDTGRYNEQFF	TGCAGCGTGGGTGACACTGGACGGTACAATGAGCAGTTCTTC	few	TRBV29-1	TRBJ2-1	.
CASRQDLMNTEAFF	TGTGCCAGTAGACAGGATCTCATGAACACTGAAGCTTTCTTT	.	TRBV19	TRBJ1-1	.
CSAFWSTDTQYF	TGCAGTGCTTTCTGGAGCACAGATACGCAGTATTTT	many	TRBV20-1	TRBJ2-3	.
CASSNSGQSYEQYF	TGTGCCAGCAGTAATTCGGGACAGTCCTACGAGCAGTACTTC	many	TRBV28	TRBJ2-7	TRBD1
CASSLSGANVLTF	TGTGCCAGCAGTTTGTCCGGGGCCAACGTCCTGACTTTC	many	TRBV12-3/TRBV12-4	TRBJ2-6	.
CATAKGHTNEKLFF	TGTGCCACCGCGAAGGGCCACACTAATGAAAAACTGTTTTTT	few	TRBV10-3	TRBJ1-4	.
CASSFVFSGWREVFGNEQFF	TGTGCCAGCAGCTTTGTTTTTTCCGGGTGGCGGGAGGTTTTTGGCAATGAGCAGTTCTTC	.	TRBV7-8	TRBJ2-1	TRBD2
CASSKDRKNTGELFF	TGTGCCAGTAGTAAGGACAGGAAGAACACCGGGGAGCTGTTTTTT	.	TRBV19	TRBJ2-2	TRBD1
CSAKRQGQGQETQYF	TGCAGCGCAAAGAGACAGGGACAGGGCCAAGAGACCCAGTACTTC	.	TRBV29-1	TRBJ2-5	TRBD1
CASSNPSWAGAYEQYF	TGTGCCAGCAGTAACCCCTCCTGGGCCGGAGCCTACGAGCAGTACTTC	.	TRBV6-1	TRBJ2-7	.